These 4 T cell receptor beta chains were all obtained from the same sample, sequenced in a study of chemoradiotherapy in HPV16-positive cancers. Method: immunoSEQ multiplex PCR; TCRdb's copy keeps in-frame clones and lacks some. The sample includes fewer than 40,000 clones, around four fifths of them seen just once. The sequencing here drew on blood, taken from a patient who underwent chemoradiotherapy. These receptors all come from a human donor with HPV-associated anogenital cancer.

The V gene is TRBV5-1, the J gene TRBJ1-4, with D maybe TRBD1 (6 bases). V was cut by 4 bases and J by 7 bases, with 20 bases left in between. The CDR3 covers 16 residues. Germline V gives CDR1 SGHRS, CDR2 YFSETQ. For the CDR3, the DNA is TGCGCCAGCAGCCCGCCAGGGGACACTGGTATTGAAAAACTGTTTTTT. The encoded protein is CASSPPGDTGIEKLFF.

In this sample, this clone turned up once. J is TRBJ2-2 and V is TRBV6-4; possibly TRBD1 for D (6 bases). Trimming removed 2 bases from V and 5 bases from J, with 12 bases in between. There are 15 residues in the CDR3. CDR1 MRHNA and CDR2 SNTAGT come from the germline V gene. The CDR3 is CASSDEGEWTGELFF. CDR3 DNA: TGTGCCAGCAGTGACGAGGGGGAATGGACCGGGGAGCTGTTTTTT.

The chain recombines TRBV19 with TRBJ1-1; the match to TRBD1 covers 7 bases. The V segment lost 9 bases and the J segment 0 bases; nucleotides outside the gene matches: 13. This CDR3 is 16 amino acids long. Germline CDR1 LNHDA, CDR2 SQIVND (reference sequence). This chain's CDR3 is CASSTGVGQLNTEAFF. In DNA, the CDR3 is TGTGCCAGCTCGACGGGAGTGGGACAGCTGAACACTGAAGCTTTCTTT.

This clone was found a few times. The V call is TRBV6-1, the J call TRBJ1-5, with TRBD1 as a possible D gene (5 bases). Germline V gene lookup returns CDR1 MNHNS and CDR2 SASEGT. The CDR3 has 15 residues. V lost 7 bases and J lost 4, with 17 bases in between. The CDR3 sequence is CASTESPRGNQPQHF. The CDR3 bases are TGTGCCAGCACGGAGAGCCCGAGGGGAAATCAGCCCCAGCATTTT.